The 8 T cell receptor beta chains presented below share a single source sample, sequenced in a study of T cell responses to AZD1222 COVID-19 vaccine. Repertoires were generated with immunoSEQ multiplex PCR, while TCRdb's copy carries only in-frame clones and drops some. The sample yields around 140,000 clones, 90% seen once. Sequences were derived from peripheral blood, sampled on day 0 of AZD1222 vaccination. These receptors all stem from an adult in good health.

The chain employs TRBV19 and TRBJ1-5; 9 nucleotides match TRBD1. Losses at the gene ends were 3 bases for V and 1 base for J; bases not matched to a gene: 19. Per the germline V gene, CDR1 is LNHDA and CDR2 is SQIVND (reference sequence). The CDR3 runs to 21 residues. The CDR3 coding sequence is TGTGCCAGTAGTATCTCCCTAACCGGGACAGGGAATCGGATAAGCAATCAGCCCCAGCATTTT. Residues: CASSISLTGTGNRISNQPQHF.

The chain couples TRBV6-1 to TRBJ1-2, with 10 bases aligning to TRBD1. V shed 1 base, J shed 4 bases, and the junction held 6 bases outside the gene matches. Germline V lookup: CDR1 MNHNS, CDR2 SASEGT. The CDR3 spans 16 residues. The CDR3 protein is CASSEVGTGDSYGYTF. The CDR3 DNA sequence: TGTGCCAGCAGTGAAGTTGGGACAGGGGACAGCTATGGCTACACCTTC.

The genes are TRBV7-6 and TRBJ1-6, with D uncertain. The CDR3 is 16 amino acids. CDR1 is SGHVS and CDR2 is FNYEAQ in the germline V gene. V was pared by 5 bases and J by 5 bases, with 16 bases between. The DNA of the CDR3 is TGTGCCAGCAGCCCGCTTAGAGGCGAGGATAATTCACCCCTCCACTTT. This sequence encodes CASSPLRGEDNSPLHF. Variable domain in full (rest from reference TRBV7-6 and TRBJ1-6): GAGVSQSPRYKVTKRGQDVALRCDPISGHVSLYWYRQALGQGPEFLTYFNYEAQQDKSGLPNDRFSAERPEGSISTLTIQRTEQRDSAMYRCASSPLRGEDNSPLHFGNGTRLTVT.

The chain employs TRBV19 and TRBJ1-2, with 7 bases identical to TRBD1. V gave up 6 bases and J gave up 3 bases; unmatched junction bases: 7. Germline-derived CDR1 and CDR2 are LNHDA and SQIVND (reference sequence). The CDR3 consists of 14 residues. The CDR3 DNA follows: TGTGCCAGTAGCTTCAGCAGGGGGGACTATGGCTACACCTTC. It specifies CASSFSRGDYGYTF.

The chain uses TRBV2 and TRBJ1-2, with no clear D. CDR3 size: 11 residues. In germline, CDR1 is SNHLY, CDR2 FYNNEI. Trimming pared 8 bases from V and 8 bases from J, leaving 12 bases between. CDR3 sequence reads: CASETLGGYTF. The CDR3 DNA follows: TGTGCCAGCGAAACCTTAGGCGGCTACACCTTC.

CDR3 protein: CASSDRSGYGYTF. The CDR3 region has the DNA TGTGCCAGCAGTGACAGGAGCGGCTATGGCTACACCTTC. The J gene is TRBJ1-2, the V gene TRBV6-1; D is unclear. V was trimmed by 3 bases and J by 4 bases, leaving 9 bases between them. Germline lookup yields CDR1 MNHNS and CDR2 SASEGT. The CDR3 loop spans 13 amino acids.

With respect to this clone: Other DNA variants within this sample encode the same CDR3. V usage is TRBV12-3 or TRBV12-4 and J usage is TRBJ1-2, with 8 bases matching TRBD1. Trimming at V came to 6 bases and at J to 4 bases, leaving 4 bases not matched to a gene. The CDR3 is 13 amino acids. CDR3 sequence reads: CASSRTGSYGYTF. CDR3 in DNA: TGTGCCAGCAGCCGGACAGGGTCCTATGGCTACACCTTC.

This clone is a singleton in its sample. The chain couples TRBV7-3 to TRBJ1-1; TRBD1 might be the D (6 bases). V lost 5 bases to trimming and J lost 4 bases, with 14 bases between them. CDR3 length equals 14 residues. Germline CDR1 reads SGHTA; CDR2 reads FQGTGA. The CDR3 coding sequence is TGTGCCAGCAGCGACTTAAAAGGGGGCACTGAAGCTTTCTTT. As protein: CASSDLKGGTEAFF.